Listed below are T cell receptor beta chains from one sample, sequenced in a study of cytomegalovirus exposure and HLA in healthy donors. The method was immunoSEQ multiplex PCR; TCRdb's version includes in-frame clones alone and lacks a portion of them. Of about 190,000 clones in the sample, around three quarters were seen once. Material for sequencing was PBMCs. Receptors were obtained from a woman aged 18-29 years in good health and CMV-seronegative. Both conserved end residues are part of each CDR3. Each record gives: V gene, D gene, J gene, clone size, CDR3 length, CDR3 DNA, CDR3 protein. D genes are given only for firm matches. Only part of the rows carry a size: once, few, many, or a class if the clone is expanded.

>TRBV5-4|-|TRBJ1-1|few|15
TGTGCCAGCAGCTTGTTTACCGGGGAGAACACTGAAGCTTTCTTT
CASSLFTGENTEAFF
>TRBV5-6|-|TRBJ1-2|-|15
TGTGCCAGCAGCCCGAGGACAGTCCGGGGCTATGGCTACACCTTC
CASSPRTVRGYGYTF
>TRBV4-1|-|TRBJ2-7|few|14
TGCGCCAGCAGCCACCCACAGCACACCTACGAGCAGTACTTC
CASSHPQHTYEQYF
>TRBV21-1|-|TRBJ2-5|-|13
TGTGCCAGCAGCAAAGCACTTAAAGAGACCCAGTACTTC
CASSKALKETQYF
>TRBV7-9|-|TRBJ1-1|once|15
TGTGCCAGCAGCGACCCAACGTTGAGGGCCACTGAAGCTTTCTTT
CASSDPTLRATEAFF
>TRBV7-9|-|TRBJ1-2|-|13
TGTGCCAGCAGCCCCGGAGGAAGTAATGGCTACACCTTC
CASSPGGSNGYTF
>TRBV5-4|-|TRBJ2-1|-|14
TGTGCCAGCAGCACCAGGGGGGCCTACAATGAGCAGTTCTTC
CASSTRGAYNEQFF
>TRBV2|TRBD1|TRBJ1-5|-|15
TGTGCCAGTCGGGACAGCGGGAGGAGTAATCAGCCCCAGCATTTT
CASRDSGRSNQPQHF
>TRBV6-1|-|TRBJ2-7|-|15
TGTGCCAGCAGTGACGCGCGGCTAGCTTCCTACGAGCAGTACTTC
CASSDARLASYEQYF
>TRBV7-2|TRBD2|TRBJ2-7|-|14
TGTGCAAGCAGCTCGTCTAGCGGGAGGGGGGAGCAGTACTTC
CASSSSSGRGEQYF
>TRBV7-9|-|TRBJ2-5|-|15
TGTGCCAGCAGCTCCCAGCAGACAGTCCAAGAGACCCAGTACTTC
CASSSQQTVQETQYF
>TRBV5-8|-|TRBJ1-4|once|14
TGTGCCAGCAGCTTGGTGTCAGCTAATGAAAAACTGTTTTTT
CASSLVSANEKLFF
>TRBV28|TRBD2|TRBJ2-7|-|16
TGTGCCAGCAGTCCCGGGACTAGCGGGAAATTCTACGAGCAGTACTTC
CASSPGTSGKFYEQYF
>TRBV7-9|-|TRBJ2-6|-|15
TGTGCCAGCAGCTTAGGCGACTCTGGGGCCAACGTCCTGACTTTC
CASSLGDSGANVLTF
>TRBV4-1|-|TRBJ1-2|-|13
TGCGCCAGCAGCCAAGTCTGGGGCGGCGGCTACACCTTC
CASSQVWGGGYTF
>TRBV25-1|TRBD1|TRBJ1-4|-|15
TGTGCCAGCAGTGACCTGGACAGGGCGAATGAAAAACTGTTTTTT
CASSDLDRANEKLFF
>TRBV10-3|-|TRBJ1-1|-|17
TGTGCCATCAGTGAGAGGCAGGGGTCAGAAGTGAACACTGAAGCTTTCTTT
CAISERQGSEVNTEAFF
>TRBV28|TRBD1|TRBJ1-5|-|13
TGTGCCAGCAGGGGACAGGGCAATCAGCCCCAGCATTTT
CASRGQGNQPQHF
>TRBV19|-|TRBJ2-5|-|14
TGTGCCAGTAGTATGCGGGGTCTGGGGGAGACCCAGTACTTC
CASSMRGLGETQYF
>TRBV10-3|TRBD1|TRBJ2-7|-|16
TGTGCCATCAGCCGAACAGGGGACATGCCCTCCTACGAGCAGTACTTC
CAISRTGDMPSYEQYF
>TRBV19|TRBD1|TRBJ2-3|-|15
TGTGCCAGTAGTACCGGGGACAGGGTATTGGATACGCAGTATTTT
CASSTGDRVLDTQYF
>TRBV2|TRBD2|TRBJ2-3|-|16
TGTGCCAGCAGCCGGGGACTAGCGGGAAGCACAGATACGCAGTATTTT
CASSRGLAGSTDTQYF
>TRBV4-3|TRBD2|TRBJ2-3|-|16
TGCGCCAGCAGCCTCTGGGTAGCGGGGACGGTAGATACGCAGTATTTT
CASSLWVAGTVDTQYF
>TRBV28|-|TRBJ1-1|-|13
TGTGCCAGCAGTTTAGCGAGAGGCACTGAAGCTTTCTTT
CASSLARGTEAFF